This T cell receptor beta chain was profiled in a study of CD8+ T cells in alopecia areata (dated by TCRdb to 2016 to 2019). The study in broad terms: The treated patients, all with moderate-to-severe alopecia areata, were enrolled in an open-label pilot trial of oral tofacitinib given at 5 to 10 mg twice daily. Amplification of TCRbeta CDR3 regions was done by immunoSEQ multiplex PCR using 35 Vbeta forward primers and 13 Jbeta reverse primers. Human TCRbeta sequencing covered scalp tissue and sorted CD4+ and CD8+ peripheral blood T cells from patchy and totalis/universalis alopecia areata patients and healthy controls. The RNA source kit depended on sample type: the PAXgene miRNA kit for fixed scalp, the miRNeasy kit for PBMCs, and the RNeasy kit for mouse skin. Clonality in the scalp was compared among normal scalp (n=4), patchy alopecia areata scalp (n=8), and alopecia totalis/universalis scalp (n=8). Biopsies were taken from tofacitinib-treated patients at baseline and again at 4 and 24 weeks into treatment, and several of those patients also had a later scalp biopsy. Patients stayed on tofacitinib for 6 to 18 months and then had 6 months of follow-up off drug so that delayed response and recurrence could be assessed. High-throughput TCRbeta sequencing was used to examine T cell clonal expansion in alopecia areata in both the C3H/HeJ mouse model and human patients.

Here is what the overall study found, with its caveats: Compared with normal scalp, lesional scalp had higher clonality and more expanded CD8+ clones, particularly in alopecia totalis/universalis, a pattern that suggests antigenic drive. Unlike mouse skin, where gammadelta T cells dominate, normal human skin contains resident alphabeta T cells that get sequenced too, which complicates analysis of the scalp TCR repertoire. TCR sequences shared between patients were less clear than in mice, possibly partly because of HLA diversity in the patient population.

The germline V gene (reference sequence) yields GTSNPN for CDR1 and SVGIG for CDR2. The CDR3 sequence holds 14 residues, the cysteine and phenylalanine included. Only the CDR3 part of the read is kept: 42 bases, read in frame from the first base. Trimming takes 4 bases off V and 1 base off J; junction bases not matched to a gene: 5. The sample's time point label, decoded: baseline before oral tofacitinib. Peripheral blood and lesional scalp punch biopsies were obtained from patients with alopecia areata. PBMCs were separated by density centrifugation and stained for CD3, CD4 and CD8, after which CD4+ and CD8+ T cells were sorted on a FACSAria. The table lists this clone with a count of one. Its antigen remains undetermined. Base qualities are not provided; no much larger clone lies one nucleotide away. The library was built by means of the immunoSEQ multiplex PCR assay. RNA was extracted from all samples and reverse transcribed into cDNA as template for TCR sequencing. SuperScript III was used to make first-strand cDNA, primed with a 2:1 mix of oligo-dT and random hexamers. A synthetic immune receptor repertoire was used to assess amplification bias, and residual bias was removed computationally. Turning to the authors' computational methods: After raw reads were preprocessed to remove errors, the CDR3 was defined following IMGT conventions as running from the conserved cysteine to phenylalanine. Clonality was computed as 1 minus the Shannon entropy, with the entropy normalized by log2 of the number of productive unique TCRs. Scalp TCRbeta sequences were cross-referenced with sorted blood CD4 and CD8 repertoires so that the CD4 or CD8 identity of scalp clones could be inferred. TCRdb's version of the immuneACCESS table is confined to in-frame rearrangements and falls short of the full clone set. An unresolved V gene accounts for under half of the shortfall where checked; the remainder is of unknown origin. V and J calls and clone size are those listed in that table; D and trimming were worked out from the DNA. In all, the sample holds around 140,000 clones, and about 60% of those were seen once. Of the sample, 5% to 7% is held by the ten largest clones.

The sequencing here drew on CD4+ T cells sorted from blood, taken at week 0. This chain joins TRBV30 to TRBJ1-1, and TRBD1 aligns with 8 junction nucleotides. This clonotype was sampled from a human donor with alopecia areata. Here is the DNA: TGTGCCTGGAATCGGGACAGGCGGAACACTGAAGCTTTCTTT. Its protein reads: CAWNRDRRNTEAFF.